What follows describes a single TCR beta chain. The assay was immunoSEQ multiplex PCR, and TCRdb's table has in-frame clones only and misses some. Of around 130,000 clones listed, around 88% are singletons. This specimen belongs to a study of blood T cell repertoires in COVID-19. Sequenced input: peripheral blood. This TCR derives from a man aged 50 to 60 with active or convalescent COVID-19.

The CDR3 loop reads CASSLTGTGHYEQYF. In DNA, the CDR3 is TGTGCCAGCAGCCTCACCGGAACAGGGCATTACGAGCAGTACTTC. The genes are TRBV3-1 (or the pseudogene TRBV3-2) and TRBJ2-7; D is possibly TRBD1 (6 bases). Germline V gives CDR1 LGHDT, CDR2 YNNKEL (reference sequence). The CDR3 is made up of 15 amino acids. V was shortened by 4 bases and J by 4 bases, with 17 bases between the two germline ends.